The 20 T cell receptor beta chains below come from one sample, sequenced in a study of CD8 T cells in ankylosing spondylitis. TCRdb independently ran MiXCR on the 5' RACE reads; one entry per CDR3 protein. The sample lists around 210,000 distinct CDR3 sequences; around 8% were seen once. The sequenced material came from blood, either unsorted or a sorted T cell fraction (not recorded which). These receptors were taken from a female donor with ankylosing spondylitis or in good health (not recorded which).

This clonotype was picked up many times. The gene calls are TRBV6-1 and TRBJ2-7; 13 nucleotides match TRBD2. CDR1 is MNHNS, CDR2 SASEGT, per germline. The CDR3 extends over 14 amino acids. Trimming took 6 bases from V and 8 from J; bases not matched to a gene: 7. The CDR3 here is CASSLRTSGSKQYF. In DNA, the CDR3 is TGTGCCAGCAGCTTGAGGACTAGCGGGAGCAAGCAGTACTTC.

In its sample, this clonotype was seen many times. This chain connects TRBV15 to TRBJ2-7; perhaps TRBD1 as D (6 bases). The CDR3 consists of 15 residues. Deletions cut 0 bases from V and 3 bases from J, with 12 bases between. Looked up from germline, CDR1 is LNHNV and CDR2 is YYDKDF (reference sequence). The CDR3 DNA is TGTGCCACCAGCAGAGATAGGGGACACAGCTACGAGCAGTACTTC. This encodes CATSRDRGHSYEQYF.

This clonotype was counted only a few times. This sequence joins TRBV20-1 and TRBJ2-7, with 14 bases identical to TRBD2. Losses at the gene ends were 4 bases for V and 4 bases for J; bases not matched to a gene: 3. Germline loops: CDR1 DFQATT, CDR2 SNEGSKA (reference sequence). The CDR3 is 14 amino acids. CDR3 in amino acids: CSATTSGRGYEQYF. In DNA, the CDR3 is TGCAGTGCTACGACTAGCGGGAGGGGGTACGAGCAGTACTTC.

This clonotype was observed at least ten times. The CDR3 nucleotides read TGCGCCAGCAGCTCCGGACTAGCGGGAAACTACGAGCAGTACTTC. Its protein is CASSSGLAGNYEQYF. The chain combines TRBV10-2 with TRBJ2-7; TRBD2 matches at 12 bases. V lost 6 bases, J lost 3 bases, and 6 bases stayed unmatched. CDR1 and CDR2 (germline): WSHSY, SAAADI. CDR3 length equals 15 residues.

This clonotype has a count of ten or more. The rearrangement joins TRBV9 to TRBJ1-1, with D unresolved. The CDR3 length is 12 residues. CDR1 and CDR2 (germline): SGDLS, YYNGEE. The V end lost 5 bases, the J end lost 4 bases, and 9 bases lay between the germline ends. CDR3: CASSRGGTEAFF. The CDR3 DNA reads as TGTGCCAGCAGTAGAGGTGGCACTGAAGCTTTCTTT.

The chain is built from TRBV4-2 and TRBJ2-7, with TRBD1 as a possible D gene (6 bases). This CDR3 is built from 15 residues. Trimming took 2 bases from V and 0 from J, leaving 11 bases between them. Germline CDR1 reads LGHNA; CDR2 reads YNFKEQ. The CDR3 coding sequence is TGTGCCAGCAGCCAACTACAGGGAATCTCCTACGAGCAGTACTTC. Translation gives CASSQLQGISYEQYF.

Notes on this clonotype: A read error is possible here, since a much larger clone lies one base away. J is TRBJ2-3 and V is TRBV2; 7 nucleotides align to TRBD2. The CDR3 spans 14 residues. Germline V CDR1 and CDR2: SNHLY, FYNNEI. The V gene end was trimmed by 10 bases and the J gene end by 2 bases; junction bases not matched to a gene: 9. In DNA, the CDR3 is TGTGCCAACGAAAATAGCGGGTCCACAGATACGCAGTATTTT. This codes for CANENSGSTDTQYF. Looking up the rest from reference TRBV2 and TRBJ2-3 gives the full variable domain: EPEVTQTPSHQVTQMGQEVILRCVPISNHLYFYWYRQILGQKVEFLVSFYNNEISEKSEIFDDQFSVERPDGSNFTLKIRSTKLEDSAMYFCANENSGSTDTQYFGPGTRLTVL.

This clonotype was picked up a small number of times. The chain joins TRBV7-2 to TRBJ1-5, with 9 bases aligning to TRBD1. V was clipped by 4 bases and J by 6 bases; unmatched bases: 1. CDR3 length: 13 amino acids. Germline assignment: CDR1 SGHTA and CDR2 FQGNSA. The CDR3 nucleotides read TGTGCCAGCAGCTCGGACAGGGGTCAGCCCCAGCATTTT. Translation: CASSSDRGQPQHF.

This clonotype came up many times. V is TRBV20-1 and J is TRBJ2-2, with D uncertain. Trimming took 1 base from V and 5 from J, leaving 17 bases between them. This CDR3 has 16 amino acids. The germline CDR1 and CDR2 sequences are DFQATT and SNEGSKA (reference sequence). CDR3 in DNA: TGCAGTGCTAGAGTCCCCCTGGGGATAGGTACCGGGGAGCTGTTTTTT. Residues: CSARVPLGIGTGELFF.

The chain recombines TRBV5-6 with TRBJ2-1; D remains unclear. The CDR3 length is 16 residues. Trimming removed 2 bases from V and 6 bases from J, with 18 bases in between. The germline CDR1 and CDR2 sequences are SGHDT and YYEEEE. The CDR3 sequence: CASSFPRRKALNEQFF. Here the CDR3 DNA reads TGTGCCAGCAGCTTCCCCCGCCGGAAGGCTCTCAATGAGCAGTTCTTC.

This clonotype has ten or more counts. The V and J genes are TRBV10-3 and TRBJ2-2, with 9 bases fitting TRBD2. In germline, CDR1 is ENHRY, CDR2 SYGVKD. This CDR3 region has 14 residues. J lost 2 bases, V lost 6 bases, and 1 base had no gene match. The CDR3 loop reads CAIRGTSNTGELFF. For the CDR3, the DNA is TGTGCCATCAGGGGGACTAGCAACACCGGGGAGCTGTTTTTT.

This clonotype was recorded many times. The chain employs TRBV30 and TRBJ1-4; D is possibly TRBD1 (6 bases). The CDR3 is made up of 13 amino acids. The germline V gene encodes CDR1 GTSNPN and CDR2 SVGIG (reference sequence). The V end was cut by 4 bases, the J end by 6 bases, with 12 bases between. The CDR3 region has the DNA TGTGCCTGGAACACAGGGAGGCATGAAAAACTGTTTTTT. This sequence encodes CAWNTGRHEKLFF.

This clonotype was counted many times. The chain has TRBV7-8 and TRBJ2-1, with D possibly TRBD2 on 6 matching bases. The CDR3 length is 15 residues. Germline values: CDR1 SGHVS, CDR2 FQNEAQ. V lost 5 bases to trimming and J lost 0 bases, with 11 bases between them. The CDR3 region is CASSAGLSSYNEQFF. DNA for the CDR3: TGTGCCAGCAGCGCGGGGCTGAGCTCCTACAATGAGCAGTTCTTC. Looking up the rest from reference TRBV7-8 and TRBJ2-1 gives the full variable domain: GAGVSQSPRYKVAKRGQDVALRCDPISGHVSLFWYQQALGQGPEFLTYFQNEAQLDKSGLPSDRFFAERPEGSVSTLKIQRTQQEDSAVYLCASSAGLSSYNEQFFGPGTRLTVL.

This clonotype has at least ten counts. J is TRBJ2-3 and V is TRBV7-2, with no clear D. The V and J ends lost 5 bases and 6 bases respectively, with 12 bases between them. CDR3 size: 13 residues. Germline V gene lookup returns CDR1 SGHTA and CDR2 FQGNSA. Here the CDR3 DNA reads TGTGCCAGCAGCCCGGATTGGCGGGATACGCAGTATTTT. Translation: CASSPDWRDTQYF.

The chain carries TRBV6-1 and TRBJ1-4; 7 bases align to TRBD1. The trim removed 3 bases at V and 5 bases at J, leaving 6 bases unmatched. CDR3 length: 15 amino acids. Per the germline V gene, CDR1 is MNHNS and CDR2 is SASEGT. CDR3 DNA: TGTGCCAGCAGTGACCCCGGGACAGCGAATGAAAAACTGTTTTTT. Amino acid sequence: CASSDPGTANEKLFF.

This clonotype was observed at least ten times. The V gene is TRBV6-2 or TRBV6-3, the J gene TRBJ2-1, with 11 bases fitting TRBD2. This CDR3 region has 15 residues. From germline, CDR1 is MNHEY and CDR2 SVGEGT. The V segment lost 5 bases and the J segment 5 bases; nucleotides outside the gene matches: 5. The CDR3 region has the DNA TGTGCCAGCAGTGCACTAGCGGGAGTTGACAATGAGCAGTTCTTC. It is translated as CASSALAGVDNEQFF.

This clonotype was picked up many times. The chain uses TRBV5-1 and TRBJ2-5; D is unresolved. Germline V gene data show CDR1 as SGHRS and CDR2 as YFSETQ. The CDR3 covers 13 residues. Trimming shortened V by 0 bases and J by 3 bases, and 6 bases separated the two germline ends. Written as DNA, the CDR3 is TGCGCCAGCAGCTTGGTTGCGAAAGAGACCCAGTACTTC. As protein: CASSLVAKETQYF.

This clonotype was detected many times. The chain recombines TRBV5-1 with TRBJ2-3; 9 positions match TRBD2. The CDR3 loop spans 16 amino acids. V was pared by 4 bases and J by 3 bases, with 9 bases of the junction left unmatched. CDR1 is SGHRS and CDR2 is YFSETQ in the germline V gene. The CDR3 DNA reads as TGCGCCAGCAGCGATTTCGTAGCGGGAGAAACAGATACGCAGTATTTT. Translation gives CASSDFVAGETDTQYF.

In its sample, this clonotype was seen many times. V is TRBV30 and J is TRBJ2-7; tentatively, D is TRBD1 (6 bases). CDR3 size: 15 residues. The V and J ends lost 0 bases and 1 base respectively, with 13 bases between them. Germline lookup yields CDR1 GTSNPN and CDR2 SVGIG (reference sequence). Written as DNA, the CDR3 is TGTGCCTGGAGTGTAGGCACAGGGATTTCCTACGAGCAGTACTTC. Translating gives CAWSVGTGISYEQYF.

The chain recombines TRBV20-1 with TRBJ2-1; 7 nucleotides agree with TRBD1. J was trimmed by 3 bases and V by 2 bases; bases with no gene match: 13. The CDR3 sequence is 17 residues long. Germline loops: CDR1 DFQATT, CDR2 SNEGSKA (reference sequence). CDR3: CSARSLTGTENYNEQFF. The CDR3, as DNA: TGCAGTGCTAGAAGCCTAACCGGGACAGAGAACTACAATGAGCAGTTCTTC.